The TCR beta chain described here comes from a study of cytomegalovirus exposure and HLA in healthy donors. At the level of the study: Inside one of the first data releases sat about 85 million unique TCRs taken from HLA-typed donors.

PCR used 60 Vbeta primers and 13 Jbeta primers. Profiled with immunoSEQ multiplex PCR; TCRdb holds only in-frame clones, not every one. The sample has about 140,000 clones, roughly 71% seen once; the top ten hold over 6%. General study findings and limits: In a later analysis, V- and J-gene trimming of beta chains associated with a DCLRE1C missense variant, replicated independently. Most TCR sequences proved rare, with some public TCRs found in many donors.

CDR1 and CDR2 (germline): LGHNT, FRNRAP. The length of the CDR3 is 14 residues. V trimming: 6 bases; J trimming: 7 bases; junction bases outside the gene matches: 6. A remark on this clone: What it recognizes is unknown.

This chain joins TRBV12-5 and TRBJ2-1; 10 nucleotides agree with TRBD1. The clonotype was recovered from a man aged 25-45 years in good health and CMV-seronegative. Sample: PBMCs. This CDR3 reads CASGFGQGGNEQFF. CDR3 coding DNA: TGTGCTAGTGGCTTCGGACAGGGGGGAAATGAGCAGTTCTTC.